Sequencing of this TCR beta chain was carried out in a study of blood T cell repertoires in COVID-19. V was pared by 8 bases and J by 0 bases, with 7 bases between. Germline CDR1 MGHRA, CDR2 YSYEKL. This CDR3 region has 12 residues. TCRdb's copy holds only in-frame clones and misses some; the assay was immunoSEQ multiplex PCR. In the table there are about 430,000 clones, 80% to 90% of which are singletons. This clonotype was obtained from a man between 18 and 29 years old with COVID-19, enrolled during active disease. The genes are TRBV4-1 and TRBJ1-1; D perhaps matches TRBD1 (5 bases). Sequencing was done on a sample of peripheral blood. The CDR3 protein is CASGHVNTEAFF. The CDR3 DNA sequence: TGCGCCAGCGGACACGTGAACACTGAAGCTTTCTTT.